These 10 T cell receptor beta chains originate from one sample sequenced in a study of cytomegalovirus exposure and HLA in healthy donors. Using immunoSEQ multiplex PCR, the repertoire was profiled, and TCRdb retains in-frame clones only, with some absent. Among about 170,000 clones listed, around 86% were seen once. The sample consisted of PBMCs. These receptors came from a man between 18 and 35 years old in good health and CMV-seropositive.

The chain links TRBV2 to TRBJ1-1, with TRBD1 as a possible D gene (5 bases). V lost 6 bases and J 7 bases, leaving 12 bases between the germline ends. The CDR3 runs 12 residues. Germline V gene sequence: CDR1 SNHLY, CDR2 FYNNEI. The CDR3 DNA reads TGTGCCAGCAGAGTAGGGGCGAATGAAGCTTTCTTT. Translating it yields CASRVGANEAFF.

The CDR3 protein is CASSQVYRDHTDHEQFF. The CDR3 DNA is TGCGCCAGCAGCCAAGTATACAGGGACCACACGGACCATGAGCAGTTCTTC. This chain joins TRBV4-1 and TRBJ2-1, with a possible D match to TRBD1 (6 bases). This CDR3 spans 17 amino acids. Germline CDR1 and CDR2: MGHRA and YSYEKL. V was pared by 1 base and J by 8 bases, with 21 bases between.

This chain uses TRBV18 with TRBJ1-2; D is unclear. Looked up from germline, CDR1 is KGHSH and CDR2 is LQKENI. CDR3 length: 12 residues. Trimming pared 6 bases from V and 5 bases from J, leaving 10 bases between. This chain's CDR3 is CASSSGVYGYTF. The CDR3 DNA follows: TGTGCCAGCTCTAGCGGGGTTTATGGCTACACCTTC.

The chain carries TRBV18 and TRBJ1-3; no clear D gene. CDR1 and CDR2 from the germline V gene are KGHSH and LQKENI. The length of the CDR3 is 13 residues. Deletions cut 1 base from V and 8 bases from J, with 9 bases between. The CDR3, as DNA: TGTGCCAGCTCACCACGACTCGGGGACACCATATATTTT. This sequence encodes CASSPRLGDTIYF. Full variable domain (outside the CDR3, taken from reference TRBV18 and TRBJ1-3): NAGVMQNPRHLVRRRGQEARLRCSPMKGHSHVYWYRQLPEEGLKFMVYLQKENIIDESGMPKERFSAEFPKEGPSILRIQQVVRGDSAAYFCASSPRLGDTIYFGEGSWLTVV.

This chain uses TRBV7-8 with TRBJ1-2; tentatively, D is TRBD1 (6 bases). Trimming removed 5 bases at V and 7 bases at J, with 14 bases between. Germline lookup yields CDR1 SGHVS and CDR2 FQNEAQ. The CDR3 contains 13 residues. This CDR3 reads CASSQQTQGGYTF. In DNA form, the CDR3 reads TGTGCCAGCAGCCAACAGACACAGGGTGGCTACACCTTC.

As regards this clone: An end of the junction does not agree with germline; a read error may underlie this. This sequence joins TRBV7-7 and TRBJ2-7, with D maybe TRBD1 (5 bases). The CDR3 contains 11 residues. The germline V gene has CDR1 SSHAT and CDR2 FNYEAQ (reference sequence). CDR3 DNA: TGTGCTAGCACTGGGGCCCTCGAGCAGTACTTC. It encodes CASTGALEQYF. Variable domain in full (rest from reference TRBV7-7 and TRBJ2-7): GAGVSQSPRYKVTKRGQDVTLRCDPISSHATLYWYQQALGQGPEFLTYFNYEAQPDKSGLPSDRFSAERPEGSISTLTIQRTEQRDSAMYRCASTGALEQYFGPGTRLTVT.

The J gene is TRBJ1-5, the V gene TRBV10-3; a weak D match, TRBD1 (5 bases). The CDR3 length is 13 residues. V lost 10 bases, J lost 1 base, and 11 bases lay in between. CDR1 ENHRY and CDR2 SYGVKD come from the germline V gene. CDR3 in amino acids: CATSPGSNQPQHF. The DNA for the CDR3 is TGTGCCACCAGCCCAGGGAGCAATCAGCCCCAGCATTTT.

This clone was counted once. J is TRBJ2-1 and V is TRBV13, with 8 positions matching TRBD2. CDR1 and CDR2 (germline): PRHDT, FYEKMQ (reference sequence). This CDR3 comprises 17 residues. V shed 1 base, J shed 5 bases, and the junction held 10 bases outside the gene matches. CDR3 amino acids: CASSLVRSGGANNEQFF. DNA for the CDR3: TGTGCCAGCAGCTTAGTCAGGAGCGGGGGCGCCAACAATGAGCAGTTCTTC. Variable domain in full (rest from reference TRBV13 and TRBJ2-1): AAGVIQSPRHLIKEKRETATLKCYPIPRHDTVYWYQQGPGQDPQFLISFYEKMQSDKGSIPDRFSAQQFSDYHSELNMSSLELGDSALYFCASSLVRSGGANNEQFFGPGTRLTVL.

This chain uses TRBV4-2 with TRBJ1-2; 7 nucleotides agree with TRBD1. Germline trimming cut 5 bases from V and 2 bases from J; bases unmatched to any gene: 8. The CDR3 runs 15 residues. The germline gives CDR1 LGHNA, CDR2 YNFKEQ. The CDR3 here is CASSTRDSSNYGYTF. CDR3 coding DNA: TGTGCCAGCAGCACGCGGGACAGCTCCAACTATGGCTACACCTTC.

The rearrangement uses TRBV30 and TRBJ2-7; D possibly corresponds to TRBD1 (5 bases). The CDR3 consists of 13 residues. Germline V gives CDR1 GTSNPN, CDR2 SVGIG (reference sequence). V was pared by 8 bases and J by 0 bases, with 14 bases between. CDR3: CAHNRGYSYEQYF. CDR3 coding DNA: TGTGCCCACAATAGGGGTTACTCCTACGAGCAGTACTTC.